The source of this T cell receptor (beta chain) is a study of blood T cell repertoires in COVID-19. Original handling: Using reference gene primer amplification, nucleated cell counts were estimated. This table comes from immunoSEQ multiplex PCR, and its TCRdb copy is limited to in-frame clones, with some not included. Clonal size and the V and J genes are those of that table, whereas D and trimming came from the DNA. Here the sample spans 200,000 or so clones, approximately 83% being singletons. This CDR3 comprises 12 residues. Germline CDR1 is SEHNR and CDR2 is FQNEAQ (reference sequence). V was pared by 5 bases and J by 7 bases, with 11 bases between.

This TCR was recovered from a woman aged 40 to 50 with acute COVID-19. The gene calls are TRBV7-9 and TRBJ1-2; D is possibly TRBD1 (5 bases). Sequencing input: PBMCs or T cells enriched from blood (not recorded which). The DNA for the CDR3 is TGTGCCAGCAGCCTAGACAGTCTTGGCTACACCTTC. Translated, it gives CASSLDSLGYTF.